The sequence of this TCR beta chain was determined in a study of cytomegalovirus exposure and HLA in healthy donors. Turning to the study itself: Earlier, about 179 million T cells were analyzed, and more than 100 million unique TCR beta sequences were found among them.

60 Vbeta and 13 Jbeta primers were used in PCR. Assay: immunoSEQ multiplex PCR; the TCRdb copy retains only in-frame clones and omits some. The top ten clones hold about 2.5% of a sample with about 41,000 clones, 81% of them seen once. This clone was seen a handful of times. Between the trimmed V and J ends, which lost 6 bases and 0 bases, there was a span of 8 bases. Germline CDR1 SGHTA, CDR2 FQGNSA. The CDR3 covers 13 residues. Sample: PBMCs. J is TRBJ1-1 and V is TRBV7-2; D is uncertain. The receptor was derived from a man aged 45 to 65 in good health and CMV-seronegative. CDR3 nucleotides: TGTGCCAGCAGAGAAGACATGAACACTGAAGCTTTCTTT. Translated, it gives CASREDMNTEAFF.